Reported below is one T cell receptor beta chain. As yet, its antigen is unknown. PCR primers comprised 60 Vbeta and 13 Jbeta primers. This table comes from immunoSEQ multiplex PCR, and its TCRdb copy is limited to in-frame clones, with some not included. There are about 110,000 clones in the sample; 82% occur only once, and about 1.6% lies in the top ten. The data stem from a study of cytomegalovirus exposure and HLA in healthy donors. Study outcomes and limitations: Later examination showed HLA-associated TCR beta chains had greater clonal expansion than equally common others. Most CMV-associated TCR beta chains appeared HLA-restricted in a later analysis. A later analysis linked a missense variant in DCLRE1C to the trimming of TCR beta V and J genes.

The CDR3 consists of 13 residues. Between the trimmed V and J ends, which lost 2 bases and 7 bases, there was a span of 9 bases. Germline CDR1 is SGHTA and CDR2 is FQGNSA. The TCR was taken from a man aged 50 or older in good health and CMV-seronegative. The V call is TRBV7-2, the J call TRBJ2-1; D is perhaps TRBD1 (5 bases). The sequencing input was PBMCs. This chain's CDR3 is CASSLLRVNEQFF. The CDR3 DNA sequence: TGTGCCAGCAGCTTACTCAGGGTAAATGAGCAGTTCTTC.